What follows are 9 T cell receptor beta chains derived from one specimen sequenced in a study of shared clonotypes between healthy human individuals. Profiling relied on immunoSEQ multiplex PCR, and the TCRdb table lists in-frame clones only, not all of them. The repertoire holds 2 million or so clones, with 85% to 95% as singletons. The specimen was naive CD4+ T cells sorted from blood. Subset given: CD45RA+ positively selected. All receptors derive from a man between 18 and 29 years old in good health.

This chain uses TRBV7-2 with TRBJ2-7; TRBD1 aligns across 10 bases. Germline CDR1 SGHTA, CDR2 FQGNSA. The V and J ends lost 5 bases and 0 bases, in that order; junction bases with no gene match: 10. The CDR3 contains 17 residues. Written as DNA, the CDR3 is TGTGCCAGCAGCACGACAGGGGGCCCTTCAAGCTCCTACGAGCAGTACTTC. Encoded protein: CASSTTGGPSSSYEQYF. The variable domain in full, with the rest retrieved from reference TRBV7-2 and TRBJ2-7, is GAGVSQSPSNKVTEKGKDVELRCDPISGHTALYWYRQSLGQGLEFLIYFQGNSAPDKSGLPSDRFSAERTGGSVSTLTIQRTQQEDSAVYLCASSTTGGPSSSYEQYFGPGTRLTVT.

The chain carries TRBV10-3 and TRBJ2-1; D is perhaps TRBD1 (5 bases). Germline lookup yields CDR1 ENHRY and CDR2 SYGVKD. This CDR3 contains 16 residues. V was clipped by 2 bases and J by 0 bases, with 11 bases between them. CDR3 nucleotide sequence: TGTGCCATCAGTGAGAACGACAGACGCTCCTACAATGAGCAGTTCTTC. It yields the protein CAISENDRRSYNEQFF.

The table lists this clone with many counts. The chain couples TRBV7-8 to TRBJ1-5, with 11 nucleotides matching TRBD1. Germline CDR1 SGHVS, CDR2 FQNEAQ. The CDR3 is 15 residues long. V shed 5 bases and J 6 bases; nucleotides not matched to a gene: 6. The CDR3 loop is CASSPGTGGSQPQHF. CDR3 nucleotide sequence: TGTGCCAGCAGCCCGGGGACAGGGGGAAGTCAGCCCCAGCATTTT.

V usage is TRBV11-3 and J usage is TRBJ1-1; maybe TRBD1 (6 bases). The germline V gene has CDR1 SGHNT and CDR2 YENEEA. V lost 3 bases to trimming and J lost 1 base, with 9 bases between them. The CDR3 consists of 14 residues. The CDR3 DNA reads as TGTGCCAGCAGCTTGACAGGATCGAACACTGAAGCTTTCTTT. It encodes CASSLTGSNTEAFF.

The rearrangement joins TRBV7-9 to TRBJ2-1; 8 positions agree with TRBD2. J lost 5 bases, V lost 3 bases, and 6 bases had no gene match. The CDR3 is 15 amino acids. Germline V gene lookup returns CDR1 SEHNR and CDR2 FQNEAQ (reference sequence). CDR3 loop: CASSFGGGMNNEQFF. The CDR3 nucleotides read TGTGCCAGCAGCTTCGGCGGGGGGATGAACAATGAGCAGTTCTTC.

J is TRBJ1-6 and V is TRBV9; 10 nucleotides match TRBD1. CDR3 length: 17 amino acids. Germline CDR1 is SGDLS and CDR2 is YYNGEE. With V trimmed by 4 bases and J by 9 bases, 13 bases remained unmatched. The DNA for the CDR3 is TGTGCCAGCAGCTTGGAGACAGGGGGCAATTTGGTTTCACCCCTCCACTTT. It codes for CASSLETGGNLVSPLHF. Filled out from reference TRBV9 and TRBJ1-6, the complete variable domain reads DSGVTQTPKHLITATGQRVTLRCSPRSGDLSVYWYQQSLDQGLQFLIQYYNGEERAKGNILERFSAQQFPDLHSELNLSSLELGDSALYFCASSLETGGNLVSPLHFGNGTRLTVT.

This clone was found once. The genes are TRBV4-3 and TRBJ1-2; D is undetermined. CDR1 LGHNA and CDR2 YSLEER come from the germline V gene. V was pared by 0 bases and J by 1 base, with 6 bases between. The CDR3 has 14 residues. The CDR3 sequence is CASSQESGNYGYTF. The CDR3 DNA follows: TGCGCCAGCAGCCAAGAGTCCGGTAACTATGGCTACACCTTC.

The V and J genes are TRBV19 and TRBJ1-2; the match to TRBD1 covers 9 bases. Germline V gene sequence: CDR1 LNHDA, CDR2 SQIVND (reference sequence). The CDR3 totals 15 residues. With V trimmed by 4 bases and J by 4 bases, 7 bases remained unmatched. CDR3 DNA sequence: TGTGCCAGTAGTAGCCCCGGACAGGGGCGCTATGGCTACACCTTC. Translation gives CASSSPGQGRYGYTF.

This clone has a single count. The genes are TRBV19 and TRBJ2-5, with unresolved D. The CDR3 consists of 13 residues. CDR1 is LNHDA and CDR2 is SQIVND in the germline V gene (reference sequence). Trimming took off 3 bases at V and 6 bases at J, with 11 bases between the two ends. The CDR3 protein is CASSMSDRQTQYF. CDR3 nucleotide sequence: TGTGCCAGTAGTATGTCCGACCGGCAGACCCAGTACTTC.